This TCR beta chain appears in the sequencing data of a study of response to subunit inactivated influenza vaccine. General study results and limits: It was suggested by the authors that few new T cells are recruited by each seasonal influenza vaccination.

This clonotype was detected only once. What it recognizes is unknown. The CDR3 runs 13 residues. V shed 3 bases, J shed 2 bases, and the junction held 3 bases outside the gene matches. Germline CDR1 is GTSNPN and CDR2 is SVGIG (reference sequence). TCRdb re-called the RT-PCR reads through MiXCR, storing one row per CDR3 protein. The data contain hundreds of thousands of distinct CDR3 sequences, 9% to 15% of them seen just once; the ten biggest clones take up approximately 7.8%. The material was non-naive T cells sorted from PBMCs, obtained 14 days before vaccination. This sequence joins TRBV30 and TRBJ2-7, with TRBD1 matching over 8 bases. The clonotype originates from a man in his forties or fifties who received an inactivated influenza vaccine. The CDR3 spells CAWRPGQAYEQYF. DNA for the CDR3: TGTGCCTGGAGGCCGGGACAGGCCTACGAGCAGTACTTC.